The text below deals with one TCR beta chain. This sample is drawn from a study of PD-1 blockade in classical Hodgkin lymphoma. Every patient was affected by relapse after autologous stem cell transplantation, while exposure to brentuximab vedotin was not uniform. The data were produced by immunoSEQ multiplex PCR, yet TCRdb's version contains in-frame clones alone and is incomplete. Of fewer than 65,000 clones in the sample, roughly 90% were seen once. The receptor was isolated from a human donor with classical Hodgkin lymphoma. The source was peripheral blood mononuclear cells (PBMCs), collected at baseline.

The CDR3 nucleotides are TGTGCCAGCAGCCGCCGGGAGAAGGGGAATGAAAAACTGTTTTTT. Amino acid sequence: CASSRREKGNEKLFF. This chain joins TRBV4-2 and TRBJ1-4, with a tentative D call TRBD1 (5 bases). CDR1 and CDR2 (germline): LGHNA, YNFKEQ. Trimming removed 4 bases from V and 5 bases from J, with 14 bases in between. This CDR3 is 15 amino acids long.